The T cell receptor beta chain described here comes from a study of T-cell reconstitution after alpha-beta-depleted transplantation in children. Study-wide results and caveats: Once a year had passed after transplant, T-cell counts and diversity came mostly from newly produced T cells. Approximately two months post-transplant, alpha-beta T cells reportedly originated from several hundred expanded graft clones. Recipient T cells and thymic progenitors that survived were the source of the high TCRbeta diversity seen at day 60 in some patients.

The CDR3 is made up of 17 amino acids. The V end was cut by 1 base, the J end by 3 bases, with 19 bases between. Per germline, CDR1 SQVTM and CDR2 ANQGSEA. This clonotype has just a few counts. Its antigen is not identified. Unique molecular identifiers featured in how the TCRbeta library was prepared. MiXCR, applied by TCRdb to the PCR reads, yields one record per CDR3 protein. The profile covers about 830,000 distinct CDR3 sequences, with roughly 15% appearing a single time and about 5% taken by the ten largest. Sample: PBMCs, mostly from graft donor cells, taken 360 days after TCRalphabeta/CD19-depleted stem cell transplant. The sequence was collected from a male patient aged 10 to 17 who had a stem cell transplant for acute lymphoblastic leukemia, so the T cells may come from the graft donor. The J gene is TRBJ2-1, the V gene TRBV29-1; D is tentatively TRBD1 or TRBD2 (6 bases each). This chain's CDR3 is CSVEVGGVVLYYNEQFF. The DNA of the CDR3 is TGCAGCGTTGAAGTCGGGGGCGTAGTTCTTTACTACAATGAGCAGTTCTTC.